Below, 30 T cell receptor beta chains from the same sample are listed, as sequenced in a study of blood T cell repertoires in COVID-19 (dated by TCRdb to between 2020 and 2021). Library method: the immunoSEQ multiplex PCR assay. TCRdb obtained this table from immuneACCESS and retained in-frame rearrangements with V and J assigned. These tables miss some clones; where compared with another copy, unresolved V genes account for less than half of the shortfall, and the remainder is unexplained. This sample gives around 180,000 clones in total; approximately 74% of them show up just once. Together, the top ten hold about 3% of the sample. Sequenced sample: peripheral blood. These TCRs come from a woman aged 80 or over with acute or convalescent COVID-19.

The chain is built from TRBV6-5 and TRBJ2-1; TRBD1 aligns across 9 bases. J was trimmed by 4 bases and V by 10 bases; bases with no gene match: 8. The CDR3 is 14 amino acids. The V gene's germline CDR1 is MNHEY and CDR2 SVGAGI. CDR3 loop: CATETGGAYNEQFF. The CDR3 DNA reads as TGTGCCACCGAAACAGGGGGCGCTTACAATGAGCAGTTCTTC.

Of note for this clone: A junction end diverges from the germline sequence, so it may reflect a read error. The gene calls are TRBV24-1 and TRBJ2-1; 9 nucleotides align to TRBD2. Germline CDR1 KGHDR, CDR2 SFDVKD. The CDR3 is 12 residues long. In nucleotides, the CDR3 is TGTGCCACCAGTGAGCGGACTAGCGAGCGGTTCTTC. As protein: CATSERTSERFF.

This clone was seen once. The V call is TRBV19, the J call TRBJ2-1; the match to TRBD2 covers 8 bases. Losses at the gene ends were 5 bases for V and 7 bases for J; bases not matched to a gene: 7. This CDR3 contains 14 residues. From germline, CDR1 is LNHDA and CDR2 SQIVND (reference sequence). The CDR3 nucleotides read TGTGCCAGTAGTGGCAGCGGGAGAAGGAATGAGCAGTTCTTC. Its protein product is CASSGSGRRNEQFF.

This clone was seen only once. The rearrangement joins TRBV3-1 (or the pseudogene TRBV3-2) to TRBJ2-5; 12 bases align to TRBD2. Germline CDR1 LGHDT, CDR2 YNNKEL (reference sequence). The J segment lost 12 bases and the V segment lost 4 bases, leaving 6 bases of the junction unmatched. CDR3 size: 13 residues. CDR3 amino acids: CASSPGLAGLKYF. CDR3 in DNA: TGTGCCAGCAGCCCAGGACTAGCGGGGTTAAAGTACTTC.

The gene calls are TRBV18 and TRBJ2-7, with no clear D. The CDR3 length is 12 residues. The germline V gene encodes CDR1 KGHSH and CDR2 LQKENI. Trimming removed 2 bases at V and 4 bases at J, with 6 bases between. The CDR3 nucleotides are TGTGCCAGCTCACCAATGCAGTACGAGCAGTACTTC. Translating it yields CASSPMQYEQYF.

The chain joins TRBV3-1 (or the pseudogene TRBV3-2) to TRBJ2-1; TRBD2 aligns across 9 bases. CDR1 is LGHDT and CDR2 is YNNKEL in the germline V gene (reference sequence). CDR3 length equals 17 residues. The J segment lost 5 bases and the V segment lost 1 base, leaving 9 bases of the junction unmatched. Here the CDR3 DNA reads TGTGCCAGCAGCCAAGTGTTGGGGACTAGCTTCGACAATGAGCAGTTCTTC. This encodes CASSQVLGTSFDNEQFF.

V is TRBV27 and J is TRBJ1-4, with TRBD1 identical over 7 bases. There are 15 residues in the CDR3. CDR1 is MNHEY, CDR2 SMNVEV, per germline (reference sequence). Trimming at V came to 6 bases and at J to 10 bases, leaving 14 bases not matched to a gene. CDR3 region: CASSPNRQGSGKLFF. CDR3 nucleotides: TGTGCCAGCAGCCCGAACCGACAGGGTAGCGGAAAACTGTTTTTT.

In this sample, this clone turned up a few times. This chain links TRBV3-1 (or the pseudogene TRBV3-2) with TRBJ2-6; no reliable D call. V was cut by 5 bases and J by 1 base, with 9 bases left in between. The germline V gene encodes CDR1 LGHDT and CDR2 YNNKEL (reference sequence). The CDR3 has 15 amino acids. The CDR3 sequence is CASSYRSSGANVLTF. The CDR3 DNA reads TGTGCCAGCAGCTACAGAAGTTCTGGGGCCAACGTCCTGACTTTC.

For the CDR3, the DNA is TGTGCCAGCAGTAAGGGACTAGCGGGGGCCGGGGAGCTGTTTTTT. Residues: CASSKGLAGAGELFF. The chain carries TRBV6-5 and TRBJ2-2; 14 bases agree with TRBD2. Trimming removed 5 bases from V and 6 bases from J; junction bases left unmatched: 2. This CDR3 spans 15 amino acids. Germline-derived CDR1 and CDR2 are MNHEY and SVGAGI.

The chain joins TRBV19 to TRBJ2-7; 8 bases line up with TRBD1. The CDR3 sequence is 15 residues long. CDR1 is LNHDA, CDR2 SQIVND, per germline (reference sequence). V dropped 3 bases and J dropped 1; count of bases not matched to a gene: 5. CDR3 residues: CASSMAGTGSYEQYF. CDR3 DNA sequence: TGTGCCAGTAGTATGGCAGGGACAGGATCCTACGAGCAGTACTTC.

The chain links TRBV5-4 to TRBJ2-5; the match to TRBD2 covers 10 bases. The CDR3 sequence is 16 residues long. Germline CDR1 SGHNT, CDR2 YYREEE (reference sequence). V dropped 0 bases and J dropped 5; count of bases not matched to a gene: 7. As DNA, the CDR3 is TGTGCCAGCAGCTTGGTGGCTAGCGGGAGAGGGGAGACCCAGTACTTC. The encoded protein is CASSLVASGRGETQYF.

The table lists this clone with a count of one. V gene TRBV30 combines with J gene TRBJ1-4; 9 bases line up with TRBD1. Per the germline V gene, CDR1 is GTSNPN and CDR2 is SVGIG (reference sequence). The CDR3 is 14 residues long. Trimming at V came to 4 bases and at J to 7 bases, leaving 7 bases not matched to a gene. CDR3 residues: CAWTPTGGSEKLFF. CDR3 in DNA: TGTGCCTGGACCCCGACAGGGGGTAGTGAAAAACTGTTTTTT. The full variable domain, with the rest looked up from reference TRBV30 and TRBJ1-4, is SQTIHQWPATLVQPVGSPLSLECTVEGTSNPNLYWYRQAAGRGLQLLFYSVGIGQISSEVPQNLSASRPQDRQFILSSKKLLLSDSGFYLCAWTPTGGSEKLFFGSGTQLSVL.

This clone was detected a few times. The chain employs TRBV4-3 and TRBJ2-3, with 9 positions matching TRBD2. The V gene end was trimmed by 0 bases and the J gene end by 3 bases; junction bases not matched to a gene: 4. The CDR3 has 16 amino acids. The germline V gene has CDR1 LGHNA and CDR2 YSLEER. Written as DNA, the CDR3 is TGCGCCAGCAGCCAAGATTTAGCGGGAGAAACAGATACGCAGTATTTT. It is translated as CASSQDLAGETDTQYF.

This clone was counted a single time. The chain employs TRBV7-2 and TRBJ1-6, with 11 bases lining up with TRBD1. From germline, CDR1 is SGHTA and CDR2 FQGNSA. The CDR3 covers 16 residues. V lost 1 base and J lost 9; bases outside the gene matches: 5. CDR3 amino acids: CASSLDLGQGGSPLHF. CDR3 DNA: TGTGCCAGCAGCTTAGACTTGGGACAGGGGGGTTCACCCCTCCACTTT.

This chain joins TRBV2 and TRBJ1-5, with a tentative D call TRBD1 (6 bases). This CDR3 region has 13 residues. Per germline, CDR1 SNHLY and CDR2 FYNNEI. Trimming took off 5 bases at V and 7 bases at J, with 12 bases between the two ends. The CDR3 nucleotides read TGTGCCAGCAGTCCACCCAGGGGCCAGCCCCAGCATTTT. Protein sequence: CASSPPRGQPQHF.

The table lists this clone with a count of one. The chain combines TRBV5-1 with TRBJ2-3; 14 bases align to TRBD2. The V gene end was trimmed by 2 bases and the J gene end by 5 bases; junction bases not matched to a gene: 7. Germline V lookup: CDR1 SGHRS, CDR2 YFSETQ. The CDR3 totals 17 residues. In nucleotides, the CDR3 is TGCGCCAGCAGCTTTGGGACTAGCGGGAGTTGGGAAGATACGCAGTATTTT. Its protein is CASSFGTSGSWEDTQYF.

This chain joins TRBV6-2 or TRBV6-3 and TRBJ2-7; 9 positions match TRBD2. The V and J ends lost 2 bases and 4 bases, in that order; junction bases with no gene match: 18. The CDR3 is made up of 19 amino acids. Looked up from germline, CDR1 is MNHEY and CDR2 is SVGEGT. CDR3 coding DNA: TGTGCCAGCAGTTACGTCTCTGGCGGGAGGGCCAGAAGCCGATACGAGCAGTACTTC. Its translation: CASSYVSGGRARSRYEQYF.

The chain joins TRBV7-9 to TRBJ2-1; 7 bases line up with TRBD1. Germline assignment: CDR1 SEHNR and CDR2 FQNEAQ (reference sequence). Germline trimming cut 0 bases from V and 8 bases from J; bases unmatched to any gene: 7. The length of the CDR3 is 15 residues. Here the CDR3 reads CASSLASLGGHEQFF. The CDR3 coding sequence is TGTGCCAGCAGCTTAGCTAGCCTAGGGGGCCATGAGCAGTTCTTC. The entire variable domain, with the rest obtained from reference TRBV7-9 and TRBJ2-1, is as follows: DTGVSQNPRHKITKRGQNVTFRCDPISEHNRLYWYRQTLGQGPEFLTYFQNEAQLEKSRLLSDRFSAERPKGSFSTLEIQRTEQGDSAMYLCASSLASLGGHEQFFGPGTRLTVL.

CDR3 loop: CASSLGGLAVAGELFF. The CDR3 region has the DNA TGTGCCAGCAGCTTAGGGGGACTAGCGGTCGCCGGGGAGCTGTTTTTT. This rearrangement joins TRBV7-3 to TRBJ2-2, with 11 nucleotides matching TRBD2. Germline assignment: CDR1 SGHTA and CDR2 FQGTGA. Trimming at V came to 2 bases and at J to 6 bases, leaving 5 bases not matched to a gene. This CDR3 comprises 16 residues.

The chain employs TRBV5-4 and TRBJ1-1, with D perhaps matching TRBD1 (6 bases). There are 15 residues in the CDR3. The germline gives CDR1 SGHNT, CDR2 YYREEE (reference sequence). Trimming pared 4 bases from V and 0 bases from J, leaving 13 bases between. As DNA, the CDR3 is TGTGCCAGCAGCCCTAGGGGGGGCCTGAACACTGAAGCTTTCTTT. Encoded protein: CASSPRGGLNTEAFF.

This clone appeared a few times. DNA for the CDR3: TGTGCCAGCAGATCCCAGACAGCGAATTCACCCCTCCACTTT. Translated, it gives CASRSQTANSPLHF. This chain connects TRBV7-8 to TRBJ1-6; D is possibly TRBD1 (5 bases). Germline V gives CDR1 SGHVS, CDR2 FQNEAQ. This CDR3 region has 14 residues. The V end lost 6 bases, the J end lost 7 bases, and 13 bases lay between the germline ends.

This clone was seen a single time. In the same sample, other DNA sequences code for this CDR3. The chain combines TRBV19 with TRBJ2-3; no clear D. The CDR3 is made up of 14 amino acids. V shed 1 base and J shed 4 bases, with 9 bases lying between them. Germline CDR1 reads LNHDA; CDR2 reads SQIVND (reference sequence). The DNA of the CDR3 is TGTGCCAGTAGTATAGTCGAAAGCCCAGATACGCAGTATTTT. Translated, it gives CASSIVESPDTQYF.

The chain links TRBV30 to TRBJ1-1, with unresolved D. The CDR3 covers 12 residues. The V gene lost 1 base and the J gene lost 1 base, with 4 bases spanning the gap. Germline assignment: CDR1 GTSNPN and CDR2 SVGIG (reference sequence). In DNA form, the CDR3 reads TGTGCCTGGAGTGCCGGGAACACTGAAGCTTTCTTT. Its translation: CAWSAGNTEAFF.

The V call is TRBV11-2, the J call TRBJ1-2, with 9 bases lining up with TRBD1. The CDR3 totals 13 residues. CDR1 is SGHAT and CDR2 is FQNNGV in the germline V gene. V dropped 5 bases and J dropped 8; count of bases not matched to a gene: 6. In DNA form, the CDR3 reads TGTGCCAGCAGCCCCGGACAGGGGAACGGCTACACCTTC. Its protein product is CASSPGQGNGYTF.

The chain joins TRBV7-9 to TRBJ2-7; D perhaps matches TRBD1 (5 bases). Germline loops: CDR1 SEHNR, CDR2 FQNEAQ (reference sequence). This CDR3 has 14 residues. Trimming pared 2 bases from V and 2 bases from J, leaving 10 bases between. CDR3 DNA sequence: TGTGCCAGCAGCTTAACAGGTGGGGCCTACGAGCAGTACTTC. It specifies CASSLTGGAYEQYF.

This clone was detected many times. J is TRBJ2-7 and V is TRBV7-2, with TRBD2 matching 7 bases. V gave up 2 bases and J gave up 5 bases; unmatched junction bases: 6. Germline CDR1 is SGHTA and CDR2 is FQGNSA. The CDR3 runs to 14 residues. The CDR3, as DNA: TGTGCCAGCAGCTTACAGCGGGACTCGGACGAGCAGTACTTC. Residues: CASSLQRDSDEQYF.

This rearrangement joins TRBV5-5 to TRBJ2-7; the D is unclear. Per germline, CDR1 SGHKS and CDR2 YYEKEE (reference sequence). The CDR3 is 13 residues long. Trimming removed 3 bases at V and 3 bases at J, with 10 bases between. As DNA, the CDR3 is TGTGCCAGCAGCTCTCTTAGTAGCTACGAGCAGTACTTC. The encoded protein is CASSSLSSYEQYF.

The chain couples TRBV7-9 to TRBJ2-1; 9 bases are shared with TRBD1. The trim removed 6 bases at V and 6 bases at J, leaving 15 bases unmatched. The CDR3 has 17 residues. Germline CDR1 is SEHNR and CDR2 is FQNEAQ (reference sequence). CDR3 in DNA: TGTGCCAGCAGACCTCGAATTCTGGACAGGGGCGGCAATGAGCAGTTCTTC. Its protein is CASRPRILDRGGNEQFF.

In its sample, this clone was seen many times. The J gene is TRBJ2-1, the V gene TRBV9; D is possibly TRBD1 (7 bases). The V gene's germline CDR1 is SGDLS and CDR2 YYNGEE. Between the trimmed V and J ends, which lost 0 bases and 3 bases, there was a span of 10 bases. This CDR3 spans 15 amino acids. The CDR3 region is CASSVGGTDYNEQFF. CDR3 coding DNA: TGTGCCAGCAGCGTAGGCGGGACAGACTACAATGAGCAGTTCTTC.

This clone occurred a few times. The gene calls are TRBV7-2 and TRBJ1-2; a possible D gene is TRBD1 (6 bases). Germline V gene sequence: CDR1 SGHTA, CDR2 FQGNSA. V lost 5 bases to trimming and J lost 3 bases, with 16 bases between them. The CDR3 has 15 amino acids. The CDR3 sequence: CASSQEDSVYYGYTF. The CDR3 coding sequence is TGTGCCAGCAGCCAAGAGGACAGTGTGTACTATGGCTACACCTTC.